This is a list of T cell receptor beta chains from one sample in a study of cytomegalovirus exposure and HLA in healthy donors. Data came from immunoSEQ multiplex PCR; TCRdb stores just in-frame clones and leaves some out. The table includes 150,000 to 200,000 clones, over 75% detected once. Sequenced sample: PBMCs. The receptors were sampled from a woman aged 45-65 years in good health and CMV-seropositive. CDR3s leave out the opening cysteine and the closing phenylalanine or tryptophan. Each record gives: D gene, CDR3 length, V gene, J gene, clone size, CDR3 protein. D genes are given only for firm matches. Some rows have no size entry. The others give once, few or many, or a class for an expanded clone.

NA	13	TRBV27	TRBJ2-1	once	ASIQEDRIRNEQF
TRBD2	15	TRBV7-9	TRBJ2-5	NA	ASSTRTSGRRSETQY
NA	11	TRBV28	TRBJ1-5	once	ASSRQVNQPQH
TRBD1	14	TRBV7-9	TRBJ1-4	once	ASSSFDREGNEKLF
NA	11	TRBV29-1	TRBJ2-7	NA	SVGVGGTYEQY
TRBD1	14	TRBV4-2	TRBJ1-3	NA	ASSPGQGGSGNTIY
NA	11	TRBV11-2	TRBJ1-1	NA	ASSPRAGREAF
NA	13	TRBV4-1	TRBJ1-4	NA	ASSQELTTNEKLF
TRBD2	16	TRBV18	TRBJ2-2	once	ASSPPGTSSVRTGELF
NA	12	TRBV15	TRBJ1-2	once	ATSRPDSNYGYT
TRBD1	13	TRBV7-8	TRBJ2-7	NA	ASSLRTGGIYEQY
TRBD1	12	TRBV6-1	TRBJ1-4	NA	ASSPGTGGRKLF
TRBD1	15	TRBV5-1	TRBJ1-1	NA	ASSLGGRGQKNTEAF
NA	9	TRBV6-5	TRBJ2-1	NA	ASSSVDEQF
NA	12	TRBV28	TRBJ1-1	NA	AVWGIREGTEAF
NA	11	TRBV7-6	TRBJ1-3	NA	ASSPGTGNTIY